The T cell receptor (beta chain) described here comes from a study of blood T cell repertoires in COVID-19. The wider study: The United States, Italy and Spain were the sources of the acute and convalescent COVID-19 samples. T cells, B-cell-depleted T cells, or PBMCs provided the cDNA or gDNA that served as material.

Generated by immunoSEQ multiplex PCR, the TCRdb table keeps only in-frame clones and is missing some. The data hold some 180,000 clones, with 80% to 90% observed a single time. V lost 2 bases, J lost 5 bases, and 4 bases stayed unmatched. This CDR3 has 16 amino acids. Germline V CDR1 and CDR2: SNHLY, FYNNEI. The chain is built from TRBV2 and TRBJ2-1, with 12 bases lining up with TRBD2. The specimen sequenced was peripheral blood. This TCR was sampled from a woman older than 75 with COVID-19, enrolled during active disease. The CDR3 loop is CASSELAGGPHNEQFF. For the CDR3, the DNA is TGTGCCAGCAGTGAACTAGCGGGAGGGCCTCACAATGAGCAGTTCTTC.